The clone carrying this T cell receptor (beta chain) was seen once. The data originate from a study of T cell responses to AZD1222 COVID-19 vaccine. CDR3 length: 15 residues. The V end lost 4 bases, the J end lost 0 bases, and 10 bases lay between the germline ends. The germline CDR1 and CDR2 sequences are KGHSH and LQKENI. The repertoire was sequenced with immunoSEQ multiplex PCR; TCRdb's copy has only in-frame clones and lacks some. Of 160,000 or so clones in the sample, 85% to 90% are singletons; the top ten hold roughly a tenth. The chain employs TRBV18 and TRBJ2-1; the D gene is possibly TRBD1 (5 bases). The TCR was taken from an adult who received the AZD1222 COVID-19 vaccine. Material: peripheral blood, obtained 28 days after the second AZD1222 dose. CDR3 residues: CASSLQGSSYNEQFF. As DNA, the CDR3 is TGTGCCAGCTCACTTCAGGGTAGCTCCTACAATGAGCAGTTCTTC.